Below, 24 T cell receptor beta chains from the same sample are listed, as sequenced in a study of Ad26.COV2.S vaccination and SARS-CoV-2 variants. Documented treatment: about 20 received Ad26.COV2.S at low or high dose, single or two shots; a few received placebo; per-sample allocation not given. Samples were taken on day 63 after the first vaccine or placebo injection. Libraries were prepared by immunoSEQ multiplex PCR; TCRdb keeps only in-frame clonotypes and omits some of them. This sample carries hundreds of thousands of clones, around 89% of them seen once, and the ten largest clones take 5.5% to 7%. Sample: peripheral blood, taken in a trial of Ad26.COV2.S vaccine versus placebo. Receptors originate from a person between 18 and 59 years old who received the Ad26.COV2.S COVID-19 vaccine or a placebo.

The gene calls are TRBV9 and TRBJ2-3; 8 positions match TRBD2. In germline, CDR1 is SGDLS, CDR2 YYNGEE. The CDR3 runs 15 residues. V gave up 4 bases and J gave up 3 bases; unmatched junction bases: 7. CDR3 nucleotides: TGTGCCAGCAGCACTAGCGGCGGGAGTACAGATACGCAGTATTTT. This sequence encodes CASSTSGGSTDTQYF.

This clone was detected only a few times. The chain is built from TRBV10-3 and TRBJ2-5; D possibly uses TRBD1 or TRBD2 (5 bases each). Germline values: CDR1 ENHRY, CDR2 SYGVKD. The CDR3 is 14 residues long. V was cut by 4 bases and J by 5 bases, with 14 bases left in between. DNA of the CDR3: TGTGCCATCAGTGGGACGGGACCAGGGGAGACCCAGTACTTC. Residues: CAISGTGPGETQYF.

V gene TRBV19 combines with J gene TRBJ1-5; 9 bases align to TRBD1. J lost 0 bases, V lost 5 bases, and 8 bases had no gene match. Germline V CDR1 and CDR2: LNHDA, SQIVND (reference sequence). The CDR3 extends over 17 amino acids. The CDR3 sequence: CASSPTGGKYSNQPQHF. CDR3 coding DNA: TGTGCCAGTAGTCCGACAGGGGGTAAATATAGCAATCAGCCCCAGCATTTT.

The chain combines TRBV19 with TRBJ1-3; no definite D call. Germline V lookup: CDR1 LNHDA, CDR2 SQIVND (reference sequence). The length of the CDR3 is 13 residues. Trimming pared 3 bases from V and 4 bases from J, leaving 7 bases between. CDR3 nucleotide sequence: TGTGCCAGTAGTATGGCCTTCGGAAACACCATATATTTT. Its translation is CASSMAFGNTIYF.

The V and J genes are TRBV5-5 and TRBJ2-7; possibly TRBD1 for D (6 bases). The V and J ends lost 0 bases and 4 bases respectively, with 14 bases between them. Germline loops: CDR1 SGHKS, CDR2 YYEKEE (reference sequence). This CDR3 spans 15 amino acids. The chain's CDR3 is CASSLDSAQGYEQYF. CDR3 coding DNA: TGTGCCAGCAGCTTGGATTCGGCACAGGGATACGAGCAGTACTTC.

The rearrangement joins TRBV5-5 to TRBJ1-4; TRBD1 is a possible D gene (6 bases). V dropped 2 bases and J dropped 7 bases, with 15 bases sitting between them. From germline, CDR1 is SGHKS and CDR2 YYEKEE (reference sequence). This CDR3 comprises 15 residues. CDR3 amino acids: CASSLGGAVGEKLFF. Written as DNA, the CDR3 is TGTGCCAGCAGCTTAGGGGGAGCGGTGGGTGAAAAACTGTTTTTT.

A single count supports this clone. This chain joins TRBV27 and TRBJ2-7; TRBD1 agrees at 9 bases. Germline lookup yields CDR1 MNHEY and CDR2 SMNVEV (reference sequence). Germline trimming cut 6 bases from V and 5 bases from J; bases unmatched to any gene: 11. There are 15 residues in the CDR3. The CDR3 protein is CASSRPGTGFNEQYF. Written as DNA, the CDR3 is TGTGCCAGCAGCCGTCCCGGGACAGGGTTCAACGAGCAGTACTTC.

Remarks on this clone: The same CDR3 is also encoded by other DNA sequences in this sample. The chain recombines TRBV12-3 or TRBV12-4 with TRBJ1-1; D remains unclear. Between the trimmed V and J ends, which lost 6 bases and 5 bases, there was a span of 10 bases. The CDR3 has 12 residues. The chain's CDR3 is CASSRVGTEAFF. The CDR3 DNA reads TGTGCCAGCAGCCGGGTCGGGACTGAAGCTTTCTTT.

The rearrangement links TRBV5-1 to TRBJ2-1, with TRBD2 matching over 9 bases. There are 17 residues in the CDR3. Per the germline V gene, CDR1 is SGHRS and CDR2 is YFSETQ. J was trimmed by 4 bases and V by 2 bases; bases with no gene match: 10. In DNA, the CDR3 is TGCGCCAGCAGCTTATATAGCGGGAGCGCCAATTACAATGAGCAGTTCTTC. As protein: CASSLYSGSANYNEQFF.

The chain recombines TRBV29-1 with TRBJ2-2; D gene unclear. CDR1 is SQVTM and CDR2 is ANQGSEA in the germline V gene. V was trimmed by 2 bases and J by 5 bases, leaving 6 bases between them. This CDR3 is built from 12 residues. DNA for the CDR3: TGCAGCGTTGAATCTCATACCGGGGAGCTGTTTTTT. It codes for CSVESHTGELFF.

The chain uses TRBV7-2 and TRBJ2-7, with D possibly matching TRBD2 (5 bases). CDR3 length equals 14 residues. V was shortened by 5 bases and J by 7 bases, with 18 bases between the two germline ends. The germline V gene encodes CDR1 SGHTA and CDR2 FQGNSA. The CDR3 region is CASSEDYRRPEQYF. The CDR3 coding sequence is TGTGCCAGCAGCGAAGACTACCGGCGACCGGAGCAGTACTTC.

As for this clone: Within the sample, other DNA sequences also encode this same CDR3. The chain joins TRBV28 to TRBJ1-1; D unresolved. CDR1 and CDR2 from the germline V gene are MDHEN and SYDVKM. The CDR3 loop spans 12 amino acids. Trimming cost V 6 bases and J 2 bases, with 7 bases left between them. The CDR3 DNA reads as TGTGCCAGCAGCCTAAAAAACACTGAAGCTTTCTTT. This translates into CASSLKNTEAFF.

V usage is TRBV5-1 and J usage is TRBJ1-2, with D maybe TRBD1 (5 bases). The V end lost 4 bases, the J end lost 3 bases, and 16 bases lay between the germline ends. The length of the CDR3 is 15 residues. Germline lookup yields CDR1 SGHRS and CDR2 YFSETQ. The CDR3 DNA reads TGCGCCAGCAGCCAGGACGGGGCGGCGGACTATGGCTACACCTTC. Its protein is CASSQDGAADYGYTF. Using reference TRBV5-1 and TRBJ1-2 for the parts outside the CDR3, the full variable domain is KAGVTQTPRYLIKTRGQQVTLSCSPISGHRSVSWYQQTPGQGLQFLFEYFSETQRNKGNFPGRFSGRQFSNSRSEMNVSTLELGDSALYLCASSQDGAADYGYTFGSGTRLTVV.

This sequence joins TRBV7-2 and TRBJ1-4; TRBD1 agrees at 7 bases. The CDR3 is 17 amino acids. V lost 0 bases and J lost 0; bases outside the gene matches: 4. Germline CDR1 reads SGHTA; CDR2 reads FQGNSA. This chain's CDR3 is CASSLAYRGATNEKLFF. DNA for the CDR3: TGTGCCAGCAGCTTAGCGTACAGGGGTGCAACTAATGAAAAACTGTTTTTT.

V and J are TRBV7-9 and TRBJ1-1; weak D call: TRBD1 (5 bases). The germline gives CDR1 SEHNR, CDR2 FQNEAQ (reference sequence). The V gene lost 3 bases and the J gene lost 1 base, with 9 bases spanning the gap. The CDR3 runs 14 residues. CDR3 region: CASSFSGRNTEAFF. The CDR3 nucleotides read TGTGCCAGCAGCTTTTCAGGGCGGAACACTGAAGCTTTCTTT.

The chain carries TRBV11-2 and TRBJ1-2; D is ambiguous. Trimming stripped 3 bases from V and 6 bases from J, with 5 bases between. The CDR3 loop spans 11 amino acids. Germline V gene lookup returns CDR1 SGHAT and CDR2 FQNNGV. The CDR3 sequence is CASSFINGYTF. The CDR3 nucleotides read TGTGCCAGCAGCTTCATTAATGGCTACACCTTC.

The chain has TRBV5-1 and TRBJ2-1; 7 nucleotides line up with TRBD1. Germline loops: CDR1 SGHRS, CDR2 YFSETQ. V trimming: 3 bases; J trimming: 2 bases; junction bases outside the gene matches: 8. The CDR3 spans 16 residues. The CDR3 is CASSSRQGGTYNEQFF. CDR3 bases: TGCGCCAGCAGCTCCCGACAGGGTGGGACCTACAATGAGCAGTTCTTC. The entire variable domain, with the rest obtained from reference TRBV5-1 and TRBJ2-1, is as follows: KAGVTQTPRYLIKTRGQQVTLSCSPISGHRSVSWYQQTPGQGLQFLFEYFSETQRNKGNFPGRFSGRQFSNSRSEMNVSTLELGDSALYLCASSSRQGGTYNEQFFGPGTRLTVL.

The rearrangement uses TRBV25-1 and TRBJ1-5, with 8 bases identical to TRBD1. The CDR3 has 15 amino acids. CDR1 is MGHDK, CDR2 SYGVNS, per germline. V lost 1 base, J lost 5 bases, and 4 bases stayed unmatched. This CDR3 is CASSESGRGHQPQHF. The CDR3 coding sequence is TGTGCCAGCAGTGAATCGGGCAGGGGGCATCAGCCCCAGCATTTT.

The CDR3 DNA reads as TGTGCCAGCAAGGTAGGGGGCAGCGAGCAGTACTTC. It codes for CASKVGGSEQYF. This chain uses TRBV27 with TRBJ2-7; 7 bases fit TRBD1. J was trimmed by 6 bases and V by 7 bases; bases with no gene match: 6. Germline lookup yields CDR1 MNHEY and CDR2 SMNVEV (reference sequence). The CDR3 is made up of 12 amino acids.

The CDR3 is CAWSAVGHEQYF. In DNA form, the CDR3 reads TGTGCCTGGAGTGCGGTGGGTCACGAGCAGTACTTC. This chain uses TRBV30 with TRBJ2-7; D ambiguous. Germline CDR1 reads GTSNPN; CDR2 reads SVGIG (reference sequence). V was shortened by 1 base and J by 5 bases, with 9 bases between the two germline ends. This CDR3 spans 12 amino acids. The full variable domain, its missing parts supplied by reference TRBV30 and TRBJ2-7, is SQTIHQWPATLVQPVGSPLSLECTVEGTSNPNLYWYRQAAGRGLQLLFYSVGIGQISSEVPQNLSASRPQDRQFILSSKKLLLSDSGFYLCAWSAVGHEQYFGPGTRLTVT.

This clone has just one count. This chain joins TRBV9 and TRBJ2-1, with D perhaps TRBD1 (5 bases). Germline CDR1 and CDR2: SGDLS and YYNGEE. V was trimmed by 0 bases and J by 7 bases, leaving 11 bases between them. The CDR3 length is 14 residues. CDR3 loop: CASSVGGPRNEQFF. Written as DNA, the CDR3 is TGTGCCAGCAGCGTAGGGGGCCCACGGAATGAGCAGTTCTTC.

The chain recombines TRBV27 with TRBJ2-2; perhaps TRBD2 as D (5 bases). The ends were cut back, 6 bases at V and 0 bases at J, with 8 bases in the middle. The CDR3 consists of 14 residues. CDR1 and CDR2 (germline): MNHEY, SMNVEV (reference sequence). The CDR3 here is CASSPGTNTGELFF. The CDR3 DNA follows: TGTGCCAGCAGCCCCGGGACGAACACCGGGGAGCTGTTTTTT.

The rearrangement uses TRBV7-2 and TRBJ2-5, with 9 bases aligning to TRBD1. This CDR3 region has 14 residues. Trimming cost V 3 bases and J 3 bases; bases outside gene matches: 2. From germline, CDR1 is SGHTA and CDR2 FQGNSA. CDR3 sequence (DNA): TGTGCCAGCAGCTTCGGACAGGGGAAAGAGACCCAGTACTTC. Encoded protein: CASSFGQGKETQYF.

The chain has TRBV2 and TRBJ1-5, with D possibly matching TRBD1 (5 bases). The V end was cut by 6 bases, the J end by 6 bases, with 21 bases between. The CDR3 runs to 16 residues. CDR1 is SNHLY, CDR2 FYNNEI, per germline. The CDR3: CASSAVGAGEGQPQHF. DNA for the CDR3: TGTGCCAGCAGCGCCGTAGGGGCTGGGGAAGGTCAGCCCCAGCATTTT.